This TCR beta chain derives from a study of OX40 agonist ivuxolimab in advanced cancers. General study results and limits: CD8+ T cells averaged more expanded clones than CD4+. Expanded peripheral T-cell antigen specificity went undetermined.

For this clone: Its target is not known.

Trimming cost V 4 bases and J 4 bases, with 17 bases left between them. Germline values: CDR1 SGDLS, CDR2 YYNGEE. The CDR3 loop spans 15 amino acids. Using immunoSEQ multiplex PCR, the repertoire was profiled, and TCRdb retains in-frame clones only, with some absent. The sample holds over 95,000 clones, roughly four fifths seen once. The chain recombines TRBV9 with TRBJ1-2; perhaps TRBD1 as D (6 bases). The sequence was obtained from an adult with an advanced solid tumor such as melanoma, head and neck, liver or kidney cancer. Sequences were derived from CD4+ or CD8+ T cells sorted from blood, sampled in a trial of the OX40 agonist ivuxolimab. CDR3 bases: TGTGCCAGCAGCCCCCGGCAGGGGAGAGGCTATGGCTACACCTTC. This translates into CASSPRQGRGYGYTF.